This T cell receptor beta chain was obtained from a study of blood T cell repertoires in COVID-19. Study background: Sites in the United States, Italy and Spain provided acute and convalescent COVID-19 samples.

Here immunoSEQ multiplex PCR was the method, and the copy in TCRdb shows in-frame clones only, minus some. This sample carries 200,000 to 250,000 clones, 80% to 90% of them seen once, and the ten largest clones take approximately 8%. Germline V gene sequence: CDR1 SGHRS, CDR2 YFSETQ. The CDR3 length is 16 residues. V shed 6 bases, J shed 4 bases, and the junction held 11 bases outside the gene matches. The rearrangement uses TRBV5-1 and TRBJ2-1; TRBD2 matches 9 bases. The source material was peripheral blood. The source of this sequence is a woman aged 45-60 years with active or convalescent COVID-19. DNA of the CDR3: TGCGCCAGCACCCCGGGGGCGGGGGGGCAGTACAATGAGCAGTTCTTC. As protein: CASTPGAGGQYNEQFF.